This paragraph reports one T cell receptor beta chain. Germline V CDR1 and CDR2: LGHDT, YNNKEL (reference sequence). The CDR3 runs 17 residues. V dropped 0 bases and J dropped 6 bases, with 19 bases sitting between them. The data stem from a study of blood T cell repertoires in COVID-19. Profiling relied on immunoSEQ multiplex PCR, and the TCRdb table lists in-frame clones only, not all of them. Of about 230,000 clones listed, around 84% were seen once; the top ten hold about 1.4%. This sequence originates from a woman aged 40 to 55 who had recovered from COVID-19. Sequencing was performed on peripheral blood. The rearrangement joins TRBV3-1 (or the pseudogene TRBV3-2) to TRBJ2-3; D possibly corresponds to TRBD2 (6 bases). The chain's CDR3 is CASSQDMGGDLGDTQYF. As DNA, the CDR3 is TGTGCCAGCAGCCAAGATATGGGCGGGGATTTGGGGGATACGCAGTATTTT.